These 15 T cell receptor beta chains were sequenced from one sample in a study of shared clonotypes between healthy human individuals. Clones were sequenced by immunoSEQ multiplex PCR, and TCRdb holds only the in-frame ones, with some missing. The data contain 700,000 or so clones, approximately 79% of them singletons. Specimen: memory CD4+ T cells sorted from blood. Specified subset: CD45RA-negative fraction. These receptors came from a woman in her 30s in good health.

Comments on this clone: A far larger clone is a single base away, which makes a read error likely. V usage is TRBV6-5 and J usage is TRBJ1-2; 9 positions match TRBD1. CDR1 is MNHEY and CDR2 is SVGAGI in the germline V gene. The CDR3 has 15 amino acids. The CDR3 here is CAIMGDRDLLYDYTF. CDR3 coding DNA: TGTGCCATCATGGGGGACAGGGACCTTCTCTATGACTACACCTTC.

The chain recombines TRBV11-2 with TRBJ1-2; TRBD1 might be the D (5 bases). CDR1 SGHAT and CDR2 FQNNGV come from the germline V gene. This CDR3 contains 16 residues. V lost 2 bases and J lost 3, with 16 bases in between. This chain's CDR3 is CASSLSSDGGDYGYTF. The CDR3 nucleotides read TGTGCCAGCAGCTTATCGTCGGACGGAGGGGACTATGGCTACACCTTC. Complete variable domain (other parts from reference TRBV11-2 and TRBJ1-2): EAGVAQSPRYKIIEKRQSVAFWCNPISGHATLYWYQQILGQGPKLLIQFQNNGVVDDSQLPKDRFSAERLKGVDSTLKIQPAKLEDSAVYLCASSLSSDGGDYGYTFGSGTRLTVV.

For this clone: The same CDR3 is also encoded by other DNA sequences in this sample. V and J are TRBV5-4 and TRBJ2-1, with TRBD2 matching 12 bases. Losses at the gene ends were 4 bases for V and 3 bases for J; bases not matched to a gene: 2. Looked up from germline, CDR1 is SGHNT and CDR2 is YYREEE (reference sequence). CDR3 length: 15 residues. CDR3 in amino acids: CASSPGLAGYNEQFF. In DNA, the CDR3 is TGTGCCAGCAGCCCGGGACTAGCGGGCTACAATGAGCAGTTCTTC.

V is TRBV2 and J is TRBJ2-3; weak D call: TRBD2 (6 bases). CDR1 is SNHLY and CDR2 is FYNNEI in the germline V gene. V was cut by 8 bases and J by 2 bases, with 17 bases left in between. The CDR3 is 15 residues long. In nucleotides, the CDR3 is TGTGCCAGCGGCAATAGCGGAGGGCCCACAGATACGCAGTATTTT. This codes for CASGNSGGPTDTQYF.

V usage is TRBV27 and J usage is TRBJ1-5; D is undetermined. CDR1 MNHEY and CDR2 SMNVEV come from the germline V gene (reference sequence). The CDR3 contains 13 residues. V was cut by 5 bases and J by 2 bases, with 7 bases left in between. The CDR3 reads CASSPRGNQPQHF. CDR3 DNA: TGTGCCAGCAGTCCGCGGGGCAATCAGCCCCAGCATTTT.

On this clone: This sequence is one base from a far larger clone and is likely a read error. CDR3: CASSLGLAGVADTQYF. The CDR3 DNA reads TGTGCCAGCAGCTTAGGGCTAGCGGGAGTTGCAGATACGCAGTATTTT. This rearrangement joins TRBV11-2 to TRBJ2-3; 10 bases map to TRBD2. The germline V gene has CDR1 SGHAT and CDR2 FQNNGV. V gave up 1 base and J gave up 4 bases; unmatched junction bases: 5. CDR3 length: 16 amino acids.

This clone was seen a handful of times. The V and J genes are TRBV7-2 and TRBJ2-5; TRBD2 agrees at 14 bases. V was pared by 8 bases and J by 1 base, with 6 bases of the junction left unmatched. Germline-derived CDR1 and CDR2 are SGHTA and FQGNSA. This CDR3 contains 16 residues. The CDR3 region has the DNA TGTGCCAGCTTAGGGGGACTAGCGGGAGTCCAAGAGACCCAGTACTTC. It yields the protein CASLGGLAGVQETQYF.

The chain has TRBV13 and TRBJ2-5; D uncertain. V shed 0 bases and J shed 1 base, with 6 bases lying between them. The CDR3 is 14 amino acids. Germline V gene lookup returns CDR1 PRHDT and CDR2 FYEKMQ (reference sequence). This CDR3 is CASSLGAIQETQYF. The CDR3 DNA sequence: TGTGCCAGCAGCTTAGGAGCTATCCAAGAGACCCAGTACTTC. Full variable domain (missing parts from reference TRBV13 and TRBJ2-5): AAGVIQSPRHLIKEKRETATLKCYPIPRHDTVYWYQQGPGQDPQFLISFYEKMQSDKGSIPDRFSAQQFSDYHSELNMSSLELGDSALYFCASSLGAIQETQYFGPGTRLLVL.

This chain joins TRBV5-1 and TRBJ1-5; 7 nucleotides align to TRBD1. The CDR3 contains 15 residues. Germline CDR1 reads SGHRS; CDR2 reads YFSETQ. The J segment lost 0 bases and the V segment lost 4 bases, leaving 4 bases of the junction unmatched. The CDR3 bases are TGCGCCAGCAGCCCGGGACAGATTAGCAATCAGCCCCAGCATTTT. It encodes CASSPGQISNQPQHF.

The V gene is TRBV29-1, the J gene TRBJ1-5; 8 nucleotides agree with TRBD1. The CDR3 is made up of 13 amino acids. Germline V gene sequence: CDR1 SQVTM, CDR2 ANQGSEA. Trimming cost V 6 bases and J 5 bases; bases outside gene matches: 6. The CDR3 region has the DNA TGCAGCGTCGTCGACAGGGGCGATCAGCCCCAGCATTTT. Residues: CSVVDRGDQPQHF.

The chain has TRBV4-2 and TRBJ1-4, with 9 nucleotides matching TRBD1. Per the germline V gene, CDR1 is LGHNA and CDR2 is YNFKEQ. V was pared by 2 bases and J by 8 bases, with 12 bases of the junction left unmatched. The CDR3 spans 17 residues. The CDR3 is CASSQQTGTGIVEKLFF. Written as DNA, the CDR3 is TGTGCCAGCAGCCAACAAACCGGGACAGGGATTGTCGAAAAACTGTTTTTT.

The genes are TRBV6-5 and TRBJ1-5, with D uncertain. The CDR3 contains 13 residues. The germline CDR1 and CDR2 sequences are MNHEY and SVGAGI. The V end was cut by 5 bases, the J end by 5 bases, with 10 bases between. In DNA form, the CDR3 reads TGTGCCAGCAGTCGGCAGTGGGATCAGCCCCAGCATTTT. Its translation: CASSRQWDQPQHF.

This clone was detected only a few times. The J gene is TRBJ2-3, the V gene TRBV27, with TRBD2 matching over 12 bases. In germline, CDR1 is MNHEY, CDR2 SMNVEV (reference sequence). The CDR3 consists of 17 residues. Trimming took 5 bases from V and 0 from J; bases not matched to a gene: 6. The CDR3 protein is CASSPRTSGTSTDTQYF. The CDR3 bases are TGTGCCAGCAGTCCCAGGACTAGCGGGACTAGCACAGATACGCAGTATTTT.

V is TRBV7-9 and J is TRBJ1-1; D uncertain. Trimming stripped 6 bases from V and 0 bases from J, with 5 bases between. Germline V gene sequence: CDR1 SEHNR, CDR2 FQNEAQ (reference sequence). The CDR3 runs to 12 residues. For the CDR3, the DNA is TGTGCCAGCAGTCAGGTGAACACTGAAGCTTTCTTT. Amino acids: CASSQVNTEAFF.

The sample holds a few counts of this clone. The chain recombines TRBV10-2 with TRBJ1-1, with 7 bases fitting TRBD1. The CDR3 is made up of 13 amino acids. Trimming took 11 bases from V and 1 from J; bases not matched to a gene: 7. CDR1 WSHSY and CDR2 SAAADI come from the germline V gene. The DNA of the CDR3 is TGCGCCGTGCTGGGACAGACGAACACTGAAGCTTTCTTT. Residues: CAVLGQTNTEAFF.